The present T cell receptor (beta chain) was sequenced within a study of blood T cell repertoires in COVID-19. Study-level background: There were acute and convalescent COVID-19 samples, and they came from the United States, Italy and Spain. Nucleic acid was either cDNA or gDNA, and it came from T cells, B-cell-depleted T cells, or PBMCs.

As originally analysed: Quantification of nucleated cells was approximated via reference gene primer amplification. The table came from immunoSEQ multiplex PCR; TCRdb's copy has only in-frame clones and leaves some out. V and J calls plus clone size are reproduced from that table; the DNA served to infer D and trimming. The table lists about 120,000 clones, 85% to 90% of them singletons. CDR1 is LNHDA and CDR2 is SQIVND in the germline V gene (reference sequence). The CDR3 has 14 residues. The V and J ends lost 5 bases and 0 bases respectively, with 10 bases between them. Sequenced input: peripheral blood. The source is a man between 65 and 85 years old with active or convalescent COVID-19. V gene TRBV19 combines with J gene TRBJ1-2, with D perhaps TRBD1 (6 bases). CDR3 coding DNA: TGTGCCAGTAGTGTCGACAGGTCTAACTATGGCTACACCTTC. Amino acid sequence: CASSVDRSNYGYTF.